One TCR beta chain is described in this entry. The protocol was immunoSEQ multiplex PCR, while the TCRdb copy is restricted to in-frame clones and leaves out a portion. The sample includes about 210,000 clones, more than 70% of them seen just once. The data were obtained in a study of blood T cell repertoires in COVID-19. The sample comprised peripheral blood. This TCR was sampled from a man between 18 and 29 years old with active or convalescent COVID-19.

CDR3 sequence (DNA): TGTGCCAGCAGCAAAAACAAAGGGGGGGGCTACGAGCAGTACTTC. Translation gives CASSKNKGGGYEQYF. J is TRBJ2-7 and V is TRBV3-1 (or the pseudogene TRBV3-2); tentative D call: TRBD2 (7 bases). The V end lost 5 bases, the J end lost 3 bases, and 17 bases lay between the germline ends. The CDR3 contains 15 residues. Germline-derived CDR1 and CDR2 are LGHDT and YNNKEL (reference sequence).